A single T cell receptor beta chain is shown here with its context. Its antigen is currently not known. No per-base quality is available; no much larger clone lies one base away. This specimen belongs to a study of Ad26.COV2.S vaccination and SARS-CoV-2 variants (dated by TCRdb to about 2021). Broadly, across the study: Donors in the vaccine arm were drawn from COV1001, a multicentre, randomized, double-blind, placebo-controlled phase I-IIa trial testing Ad26.COV2.S in healthy adults. Dosing of Ad26.COV2.S was intramuscular, at either 5x10^10 or 1x10^11 viral particles, delivered as one shot or as two shots spaced 56 days apart. The specificity and breadth of SARS-CoV-2-reactive T cell receptors after Ad26.COV2.S vaccination were assessed by TCRbeta repertoire sequencing. A total of around 32 samples were included in the TCR-sequenced set, comprising 19 Ad26.COV2.S vaccine recipients, 5 placebo recipients and 8 SARS-CoV-2 convalescent individuals. Trial participants were randomized into five groups of five: low-dose or high-dose Ad26.COV2.S given once or twice, or placebo on both occasions. Throughout the experiments and outcome assessment, investigators stayed blinded to trial group allocation. What the research found in general, with its limitations: The study was not powered to compare responses between vaccine doses or regimens. Comparable non-spike TCR breadth was observed between vaccine and placebo recipients, consistent with only spike being contained in the vaccine. Substantial breadth of spike-specific CD8+ and CD4+ T cell responses was reported after vaccination. Spike-specific TCR breadth was higher in Ad26.COV2.S recipients than in placebo recipients (P = 0.0014). The authors noted that the TCR breadth and depth analyses may have underestimated total T cell responses.

The sample's treatment or condition label, decoded: some 20 received Ad26.COV2.S at low or high dose, single or two shots; about 5 received placebo; per-sample allocation not given. Repertoires of vaccine and placebo recipients were sequenced from samples taken on day 63 after the first injection. In Cohort 1b, some 25 adults aged 18-55 years were enrolled at a single site in Boston, USA, between 29 July and 7 August 2020. Ad26.COV2.S consisted of a replication-incompetent adenovirus type 26 vector by which a prefusion-stabilized SARS-CoV-2 spike protein from the original Wuhan strain was expressed. The immunoSEQ Assay was the method used to sequence TCRbeta CDR3 regions. After extraction, genomic DNA underwent amplification by bias-controlled multiplex PCR, followed by high-throughput sequencing. As for the original processing: Collapsing and filtering of sequences were performed to quantify the absolute abundance of each unique TCRbeta CDR3 region. T cell fraction was estimated by normalization of TCRbeta template counts to usable DNA, with usable DNA being measured through amplification of reference genes present in all nucleated cells. Repertoire TCRs were annotated as SARS-CoV-2-specific by exact matching of V gene, CDR3 amino acid sequence and J gene to a known reactive TCR set. The reference SARS-CoV-2 TCR set came from MIRA and was filtered for enrichment in COVID-19-positive ImmuneCODE repertoires, removing public or cross-reactive TCRs. Using the MIRA antigens, annotated TCRs were further analysed by specific ORF or by position within an ORF. Breadth was defined as the number of annotated unique rearrangements divided by the total number of unique productive rearrangements, and depth was defined as the summed frequency of the annotated unique rearrangements. Two-sided Wilcoxon rank-sum tests were used to compare TCR breadth between groups. TCRdb took this table from immuneACCESS and kept in-frame rearrangements with V and J called. Such tables lack part of the clones; where checked against another copy, unresolved V genes explain under half of the gap, and the rest is unexplained. The V and J calls and clone size are taken from that table; D and trimming were inferred from the DNA. The sample contains over 400,000 clones, 85% to 90% of them found a single time. About 2.5% of the sample rests with the top ten.

This material consisted of peripheral blood, taken in a trial of Ad26.COV2.S vaccine versus placebo. This TCR was sampled from a person aged 18-60 years who received the Ad26.COV2.S COVID-19 vaccine or a placebo.

DNA sequence: TGTGCCAGTAGTATCGGGATGGGAGCTGGGGCCAACGTCCTGACTTTC. Its translation is CASSIGMGAGANVLTF. The chain was built from TRBV19 and TRBJ2-6; TRBD2 might be the D gene, on 5 matching bases. Deletion took 3 bases off V and 2 bases off J, with a span of 11 bases between the germline ends. The CDR3 numbers 16 residues from cysteine through phenylalanine. The only DNA kept is the CDR3, 48 bases in frame from the first base. CDR1 and CDR2, looked up from the germline V gene (reference sequence), are LNHDA and SQIVND.